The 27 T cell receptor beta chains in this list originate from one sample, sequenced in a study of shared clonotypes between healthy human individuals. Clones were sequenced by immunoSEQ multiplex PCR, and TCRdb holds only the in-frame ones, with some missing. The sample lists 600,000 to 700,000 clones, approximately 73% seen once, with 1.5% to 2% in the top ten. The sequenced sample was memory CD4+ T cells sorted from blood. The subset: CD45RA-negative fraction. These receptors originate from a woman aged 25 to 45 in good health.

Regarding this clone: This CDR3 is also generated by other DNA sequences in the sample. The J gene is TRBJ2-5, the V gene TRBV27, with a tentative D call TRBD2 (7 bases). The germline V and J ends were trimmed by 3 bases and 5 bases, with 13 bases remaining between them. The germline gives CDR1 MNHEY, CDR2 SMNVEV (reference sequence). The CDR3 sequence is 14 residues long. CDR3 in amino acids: CASSLAGARETQYF. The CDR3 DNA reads TGTGCCAGCAGTTTGGCGGGGGCCCGGGAGACCCAGTACTTC.

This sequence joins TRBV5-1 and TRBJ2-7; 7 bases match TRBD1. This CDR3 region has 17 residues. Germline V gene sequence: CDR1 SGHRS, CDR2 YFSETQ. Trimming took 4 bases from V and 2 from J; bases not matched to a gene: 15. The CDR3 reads CASSLRTGDPVTYEQYF. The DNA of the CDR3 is TGCGCCAGCAGCCTACGGACAGGAGACCCCGTCACCTACGAGCAGTACTTC. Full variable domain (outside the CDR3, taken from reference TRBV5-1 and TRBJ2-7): KAGVTQTPRYLIKTRGQQVTLSCSPISGHRSVSWYQQTPGQGLQFLFEYFSETQRNKGNFPGRFSGRQFSNSRSEMNVSTLELGDSALYLCASSLRTGDPVTYEQYFGPGTRLTVT.

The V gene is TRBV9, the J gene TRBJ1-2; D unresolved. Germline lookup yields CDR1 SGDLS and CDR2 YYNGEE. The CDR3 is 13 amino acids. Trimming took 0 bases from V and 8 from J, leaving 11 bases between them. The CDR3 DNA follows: TGTGCCAGCAGCGTAGGAACAGAAGAGGGCTACACCTTC. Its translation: CASSVGTEEGYTF.

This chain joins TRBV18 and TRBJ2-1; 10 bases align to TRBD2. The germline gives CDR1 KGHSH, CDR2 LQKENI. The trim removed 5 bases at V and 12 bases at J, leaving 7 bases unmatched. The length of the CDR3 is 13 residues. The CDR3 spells CASSATSGKGQFF. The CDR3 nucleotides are TGTGCCAGCTCAGCTACTAGCGGGAAGGGGCAGTTCTTC.

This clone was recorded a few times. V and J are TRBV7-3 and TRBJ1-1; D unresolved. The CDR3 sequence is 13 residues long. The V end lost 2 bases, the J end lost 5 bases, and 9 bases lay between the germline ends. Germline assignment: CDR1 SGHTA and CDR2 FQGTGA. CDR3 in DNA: TGTGCCAGCAGCTTATCGACGGGGACTGAAGCTTTCTTT. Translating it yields CASSLSTGTEAFF.

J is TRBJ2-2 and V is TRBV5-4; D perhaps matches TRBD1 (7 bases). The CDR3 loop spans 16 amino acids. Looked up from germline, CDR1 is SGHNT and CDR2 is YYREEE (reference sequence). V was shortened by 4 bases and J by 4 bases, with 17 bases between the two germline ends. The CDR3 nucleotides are TGTGCCAGCAGCAAAGGCGGGACAGACGGCACCGGGGAGCTGTTTTTT. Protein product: CASSKGGTDGTGELFF.

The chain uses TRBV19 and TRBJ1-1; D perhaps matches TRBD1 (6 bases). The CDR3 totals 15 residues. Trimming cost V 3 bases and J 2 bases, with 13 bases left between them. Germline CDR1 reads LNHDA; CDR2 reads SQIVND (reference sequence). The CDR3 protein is CASSIGQRINTEAFF. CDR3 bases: TGTGCCAGTAGTATTGGACAGCGGATTAACACTGAAGCTTTCTTT.

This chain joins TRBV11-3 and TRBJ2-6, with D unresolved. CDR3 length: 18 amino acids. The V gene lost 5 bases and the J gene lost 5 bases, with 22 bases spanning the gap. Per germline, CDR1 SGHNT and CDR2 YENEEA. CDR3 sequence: CASSRVTSRQSRANVLTF. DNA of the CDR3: TGTGCCAGCAGCCGCGTTACATCTCGACAAAGTCGGGCCAACGTCCTGACTTTC.

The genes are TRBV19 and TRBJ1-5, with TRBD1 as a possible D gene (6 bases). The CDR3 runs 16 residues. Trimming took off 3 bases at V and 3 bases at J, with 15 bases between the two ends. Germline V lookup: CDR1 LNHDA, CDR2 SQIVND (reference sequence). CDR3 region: CASSMGLDRPNQPQHF. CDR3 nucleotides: TGTGCCAGTAGTATGGGCCTTGACAGGCCCAATCAGCCCCAGCATTTT.

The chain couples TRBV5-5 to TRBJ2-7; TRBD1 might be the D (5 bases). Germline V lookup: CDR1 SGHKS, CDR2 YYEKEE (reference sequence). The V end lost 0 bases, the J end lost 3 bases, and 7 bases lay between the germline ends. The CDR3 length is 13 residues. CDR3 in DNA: TGTGCCAGCAGCTTGGGGACATTCTACGAGCAGTACTTC. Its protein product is CASSLGTFYEQYF.

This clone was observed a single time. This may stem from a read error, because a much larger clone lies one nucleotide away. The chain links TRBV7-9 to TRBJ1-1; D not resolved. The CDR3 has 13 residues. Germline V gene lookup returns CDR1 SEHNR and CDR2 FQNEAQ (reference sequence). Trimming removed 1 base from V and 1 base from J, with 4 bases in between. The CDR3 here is CASSLGRNTEAFF. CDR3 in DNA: TGTGCCAGCAGCTTAGGCAGGAACACTGAAGCTTTCTTT.

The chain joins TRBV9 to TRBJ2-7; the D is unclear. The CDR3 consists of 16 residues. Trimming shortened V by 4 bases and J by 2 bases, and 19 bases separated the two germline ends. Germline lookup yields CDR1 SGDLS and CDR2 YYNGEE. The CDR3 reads CASSCKTRTAPYEQYF. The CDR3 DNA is TGTGCCAGCAGCTGCAAGACCCGGACGGCGCCCTACGAGCAGTACTTC.

CDR3 amino acids: CASSMTSGDYNEQFF. The CDR3 DNA is TGCGCCAGCAGCATGACTAGCGGGGATTACAATGAGCAGTTCTTC. The chain uses TRBV5-1 and TRBJ2-1, with 11 bases lining up with TRBD2. The V gene's germline CDR1 is SGHRS and CDR2 YFSETQ. There are 15 residues in the CDR3. V trimming: 4 bases; J trimming: 4 bases; junction bases outside the gene matches: 4.

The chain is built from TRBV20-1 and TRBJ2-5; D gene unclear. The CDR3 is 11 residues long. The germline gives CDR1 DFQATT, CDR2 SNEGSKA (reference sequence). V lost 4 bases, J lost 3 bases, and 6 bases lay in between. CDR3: CSATREETQYF. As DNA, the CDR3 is TGCAGTGCTACCAGAGAAGAGACCCAGTACTTC.

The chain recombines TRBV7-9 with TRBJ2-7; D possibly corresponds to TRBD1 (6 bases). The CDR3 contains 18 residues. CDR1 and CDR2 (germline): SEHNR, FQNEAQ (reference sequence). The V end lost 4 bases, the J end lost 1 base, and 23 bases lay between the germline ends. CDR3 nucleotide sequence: TGTGCCAGCAGCTGGAGGACCCGGGGACACCTAGATTCCTACGAGCAGTACTTC. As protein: CASSWRTRGHLDSYEQYF.

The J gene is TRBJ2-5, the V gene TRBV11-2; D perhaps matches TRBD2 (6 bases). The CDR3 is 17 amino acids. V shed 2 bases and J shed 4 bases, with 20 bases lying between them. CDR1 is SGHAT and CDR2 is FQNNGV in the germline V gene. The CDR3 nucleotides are TGTGCCAGCAGCTTAATCGGGACTCTCATGGGGGGAGAGACCCAGTACTTC. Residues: CASSLIGTLMGGETQYF.

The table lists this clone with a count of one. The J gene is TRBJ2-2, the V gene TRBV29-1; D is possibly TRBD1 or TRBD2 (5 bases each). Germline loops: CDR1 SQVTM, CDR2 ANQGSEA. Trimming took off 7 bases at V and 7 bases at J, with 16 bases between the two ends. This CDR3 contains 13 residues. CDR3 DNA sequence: TGCAGCGCCGGGACGGCCGCGGGCGGGGAGCTGTTTTTT. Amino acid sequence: CSAGTAAGGELFF.

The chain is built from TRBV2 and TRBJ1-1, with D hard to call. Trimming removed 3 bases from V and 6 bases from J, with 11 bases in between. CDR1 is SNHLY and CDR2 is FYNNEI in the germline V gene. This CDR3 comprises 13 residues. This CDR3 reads CASSENAPPEAFF. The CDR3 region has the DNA TGTGCCAGCAGTGAGAACGCGCCGCCTGAAGCTTTCTTT.

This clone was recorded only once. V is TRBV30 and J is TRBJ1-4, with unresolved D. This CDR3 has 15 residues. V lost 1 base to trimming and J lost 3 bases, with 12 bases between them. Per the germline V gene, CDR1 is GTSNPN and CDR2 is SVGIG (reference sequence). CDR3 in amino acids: CAWSAPPGANEKLFF. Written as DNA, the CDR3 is TGTGCCTGGAGTGCCCCCCCCGGGGCTAATGAAAAACTGTTTTTT.

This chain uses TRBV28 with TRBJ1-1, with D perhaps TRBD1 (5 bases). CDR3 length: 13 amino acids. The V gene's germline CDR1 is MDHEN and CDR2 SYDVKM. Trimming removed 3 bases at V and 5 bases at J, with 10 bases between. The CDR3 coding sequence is TGTGCCAGCAGTTTTGTGGGGGGAACTGAAGCTTTCTTT. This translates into CASSFVGGTEAFF. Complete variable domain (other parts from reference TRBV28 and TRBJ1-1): DVKVTQSSRYLVKRTGEKVFLECVQDMDHENMFWYRQDPGLGLRLIYFSYDVKMKEKGDIPEGYSVSREKKERFSLILESASTNQTSMYLCASSFVGGTEAFFGQGTRLTVV.

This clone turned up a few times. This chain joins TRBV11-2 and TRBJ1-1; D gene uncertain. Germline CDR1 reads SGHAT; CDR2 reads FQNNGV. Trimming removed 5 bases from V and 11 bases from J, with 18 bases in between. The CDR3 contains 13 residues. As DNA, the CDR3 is TGTGCCAGCAGCGCCGGACGCTCCTCTCGGGCTTTCTTT. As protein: CASSAGRSSRAFF.

The CDR3 DNA sequence: TGTGCCAGCAGCTCGGAACTAGCGGGAGATGGCGAGCAGTACTTC. Translated, it gives CASSSELAGDGEQYF. The chain joins TRBV7-6 to TRBJ2-7; 11 positions match TRBD2. The CDR3 has 15 residues. The trim removed 4 bases at V and 6 bases at J, leaving 8 bases unmatched. Germline CDR1 reads SGHVS; CDR2 reads FNYEAQ.

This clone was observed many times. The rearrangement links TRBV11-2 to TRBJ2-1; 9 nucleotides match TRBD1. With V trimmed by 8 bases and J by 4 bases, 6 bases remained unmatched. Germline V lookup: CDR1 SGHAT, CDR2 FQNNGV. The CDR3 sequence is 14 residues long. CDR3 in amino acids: CASDMGQGYNEQFF. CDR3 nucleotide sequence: TGTGCCAGCGACATGGGACAGGGTTACAATGAGCAGTTCTTC.

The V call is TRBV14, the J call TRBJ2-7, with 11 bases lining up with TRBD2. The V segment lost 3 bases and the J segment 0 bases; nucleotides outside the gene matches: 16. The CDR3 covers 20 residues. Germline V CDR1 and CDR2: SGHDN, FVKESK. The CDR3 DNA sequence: TGTGCCAGCAGCCACGGAGTACTAGCGGGAGCCCCCAGGAGCTCCTACGAGCAGTACTTC. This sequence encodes CASSHGVLAGAPRSSYEQYF.

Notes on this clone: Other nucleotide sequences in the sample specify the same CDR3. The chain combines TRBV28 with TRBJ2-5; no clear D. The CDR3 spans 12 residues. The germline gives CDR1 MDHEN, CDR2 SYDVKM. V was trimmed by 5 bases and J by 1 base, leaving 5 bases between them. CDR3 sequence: CASSSAQETQYF. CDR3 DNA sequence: TGTGCCAGCAGTAGCGCCCAAGAGACCCAGTACTTC.

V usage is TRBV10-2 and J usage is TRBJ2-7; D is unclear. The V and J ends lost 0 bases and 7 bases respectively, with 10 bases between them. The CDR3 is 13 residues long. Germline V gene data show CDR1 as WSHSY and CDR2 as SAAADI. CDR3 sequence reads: CASSESGLWEQYF. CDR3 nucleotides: TGCGCCAGCAGTGAGTCTGGCTTGTGGGAGCAGTACTTC.

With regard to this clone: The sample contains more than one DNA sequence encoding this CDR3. The CDR3 region is CASSLRLAGYEQYF. CDR3 nucleotides: TGCGCCAGCAGCTTGAGACTAGCGGGCTACGAGCAGTACTTC. The J gene is TRBJ2-7, the V gene TRBV5-1; 10 nucleotides line up with TRBD2. The CDR3 consists of 14 residues. Germline CDR1 is SGHRS and CDR2 is YFSETQ. The trim removed 1 base at V and 3 bases at J, leaving 1 base unmatched.